This T cell receptor (beta chain) is from a study of blood T cell repertoires in COVID-19. Study overall: Specimens from acute and convalescent COVID-19 originated in the United States, Italy and Spain. PBMCs, B-cell-depleted T cells, or T cells provided the cDNA or gDNA that made up the material.

CDR1 is ENHRY and CDR2 is SYGVKD in the germline V gene. The CDR3 loop spans 14 amino acids. Trimming cost V 8 bases and J 6 bases, with 16 bases left between them. Authors' methods: Estimates of nucleated cell counts were drawn from the amplification of reference gene primers. Profiling relied on immunoSEQ multiplex PCR, and the TCRdb table lists in-frame clones only, not all of them. Clone size and V and J calls were adopted from that table, with D and trimming inferred from the DNA. The sample consists of 140,000 or so clones, about nine tenths of them appearing once. The specimen was peripheral blood. The clonotype was recovered from a woman of 80 years or more with acute or convalescent COVID-19. This chain links TRBV10-3 with TRBJ1-4, with TRBD1 as a possible D gene (6 bases). CDR3 DNA: TGTGCCATCGGACAGCGGGGTGGGGATGAAAAACTGTTTTTT. Translating it yields CAIGQRGGDEKLFF.